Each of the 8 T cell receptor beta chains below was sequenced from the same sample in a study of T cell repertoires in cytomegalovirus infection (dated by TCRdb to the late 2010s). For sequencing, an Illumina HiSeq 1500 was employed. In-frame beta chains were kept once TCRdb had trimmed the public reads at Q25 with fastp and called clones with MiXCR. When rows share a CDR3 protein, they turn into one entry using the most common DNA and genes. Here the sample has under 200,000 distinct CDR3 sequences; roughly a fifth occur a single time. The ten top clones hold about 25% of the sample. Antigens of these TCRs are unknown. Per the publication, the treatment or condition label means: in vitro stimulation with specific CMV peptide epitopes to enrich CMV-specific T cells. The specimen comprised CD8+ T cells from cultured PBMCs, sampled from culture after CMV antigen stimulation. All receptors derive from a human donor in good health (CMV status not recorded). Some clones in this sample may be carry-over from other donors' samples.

In nucleotides, the CDR3 is TGCGCCAGCAGCCAAGTTGGCACGCAGTATTTT. Translation gives CASSQVGTQYF. The chain links TRBV4-1 to TRBJ2-3, with D unclear. Germline CDR1 is MGHRA and CDR2 is YSYEKL. The CDR3 extends over 11 amino acids. V shed 1 base and J shed 9 bases, with 5 bases lying between them.

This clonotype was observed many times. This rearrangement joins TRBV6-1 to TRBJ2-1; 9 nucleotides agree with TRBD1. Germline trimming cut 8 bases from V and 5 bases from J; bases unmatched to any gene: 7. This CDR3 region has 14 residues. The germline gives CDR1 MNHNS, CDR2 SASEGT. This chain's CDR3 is CASGPGQGDNEQFF. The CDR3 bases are TGTGCCAGCGGACCGGGACAGGGAGACAATGAGCAGTTCTTC.

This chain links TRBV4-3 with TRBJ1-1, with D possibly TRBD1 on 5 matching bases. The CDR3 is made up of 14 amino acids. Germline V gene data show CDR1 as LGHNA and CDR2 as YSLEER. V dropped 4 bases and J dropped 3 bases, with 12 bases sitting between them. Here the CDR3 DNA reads TGCGCCAGCAGCCCGGGGGGGGGGTACACTGAAGCTTTCTTT. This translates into CASSPGGGYTEAFF.

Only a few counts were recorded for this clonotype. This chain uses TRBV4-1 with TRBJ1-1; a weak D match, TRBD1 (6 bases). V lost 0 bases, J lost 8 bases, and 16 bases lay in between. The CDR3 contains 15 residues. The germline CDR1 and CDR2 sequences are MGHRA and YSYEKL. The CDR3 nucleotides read TGCGCCAGCAGCCAAGACAAGGGGGGGGCGACCGAAGCTTTCTTT. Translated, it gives CASSQDKGGATEAFF.

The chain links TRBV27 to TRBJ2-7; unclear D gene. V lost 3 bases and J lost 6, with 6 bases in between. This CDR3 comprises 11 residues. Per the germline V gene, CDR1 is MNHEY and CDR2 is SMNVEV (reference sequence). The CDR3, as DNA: TGTGCCAGCAGTTTCATGGGCGAGCAGTACTTC. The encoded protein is CASSFMGEQYF.

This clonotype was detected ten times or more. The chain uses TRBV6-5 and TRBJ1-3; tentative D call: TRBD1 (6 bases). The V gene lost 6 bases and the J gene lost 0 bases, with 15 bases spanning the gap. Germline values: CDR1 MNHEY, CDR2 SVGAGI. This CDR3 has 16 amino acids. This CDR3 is CASSQGQFLSGNTIYF. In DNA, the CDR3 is TGTGCCAGCAGCCAAGGACAGTTCCTCTCTGGAAACACCATATATTTT.

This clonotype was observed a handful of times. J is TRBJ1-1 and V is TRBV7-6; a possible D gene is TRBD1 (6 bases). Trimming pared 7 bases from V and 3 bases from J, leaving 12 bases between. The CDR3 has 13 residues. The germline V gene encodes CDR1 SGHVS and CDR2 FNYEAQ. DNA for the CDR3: TGTGCCAGCACAGAACAGGGAGACACTGAAGCTTTCTTT. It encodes CASTEQGDTEAFF.

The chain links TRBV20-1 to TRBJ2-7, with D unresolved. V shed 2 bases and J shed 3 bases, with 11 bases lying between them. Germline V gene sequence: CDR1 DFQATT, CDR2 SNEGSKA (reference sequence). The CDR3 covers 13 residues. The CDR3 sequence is CSARHDTLYEQYF. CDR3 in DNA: TGCAGTGCTAGACATGACACACTCTACGAGCAGTACTTC.